The following is a T cell receptor (beta chain) sequence with its context. Its antigen remains unknown. The data derive from a study of cytomegalovirus exposure and HLA in healthy donors. This CDR3 is 16 amino acids long. Germline trimming cut 5 bases from V and 5 bases from J; bases unmatched to any gene: 8. CDR1 is SGHVS, CDR2 FNYEAQ, per germline. The study, taken as a whole, reports: Highly shared sequence variants in one cluster were likely a sequencing artifact.

PCR was performed using 60 Vbeta and 13 Jbeta primers. Measured with immunoSEQ multiplex PCR; TCRdb has only the in-frame clones, and not every one. The table lists about 170,000 clones, approximately 72% of them singletons, with 2% to 3% in the top ten. This clonotype was obtained from a human donor in good health. The chain links TRBV7-6 to TRBJ2-3, with TRBD2 identical over 12 bases. Specimen: PBMCs. The CDR3 reads CASSIRLAGAGDTQYF. CDR3 in DNA: TGTGCCAGCAGCATCCGACTAGCGGGGGCCGGAGATACGCAGTATTTT.